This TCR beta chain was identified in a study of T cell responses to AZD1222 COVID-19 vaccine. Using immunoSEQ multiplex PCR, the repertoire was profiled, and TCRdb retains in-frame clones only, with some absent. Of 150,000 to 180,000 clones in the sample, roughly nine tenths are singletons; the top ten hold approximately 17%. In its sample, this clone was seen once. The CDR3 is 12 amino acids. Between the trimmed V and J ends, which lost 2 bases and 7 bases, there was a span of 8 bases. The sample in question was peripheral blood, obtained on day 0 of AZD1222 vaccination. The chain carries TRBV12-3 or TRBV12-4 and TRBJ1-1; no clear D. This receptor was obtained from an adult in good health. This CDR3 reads CASSLNSIEAFF. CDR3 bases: TGTGCCAGCAGTTTAAACAGCATTGAAGCTTTCTTT.